What follows are 3 T cell receptor beta chains derived from one specimen sequenced in a study of OX40 agonist ivuxolimab in advanced cancers. Sequenced by immunoSEQ multiplex PCR; TCRdb stores in-frame clones only, minus some. The data show some 64,000 clones, 92% seen once. Source: CD4+ or CD8+ T cells sorted from blood, taken in a trial of the OX40 agonist ivuxolimab. Every receptor here comes from an adult with an advanced solid tumor such as melanoma, head and neck, liver or kidney cancer.

The gene calls are TRBV11-3 and TRBJ2-5, with D maybe TRBD2 (6 bases). Trimming removed 2 bases from V and 4 bases from J, with 11 bases in between. Germline V gene sequence: CDR1 SGHNT, CDR2 YENEEA. The CDR3 runs 14 residues. CDR3 sequence reads: CASSLSGGSETQYF. CDR3 in DNA: TGTGCCAGCAGCTTATCTGGAGGGTCAGAGACCCAGTACTTC.

The chain couples TRBV25-1 to TRBJ1-4, with D unclear. The CDR3 runs to 17 residues. Germline V CDR1 and CDR2: MGHDK, SYGVNS. Trimming took off 8 bases at V and 4 bases at J, with 23 bases between the two ends. CDR3 nucleotides: TGTGCCAGCGCCCTGACGGTCGCAGACCCGGATAATGAAAAACTGTTTTTT. Translated, it gives CASALTVADPDNEKLFF.

CDR3 amino acids: CASSKTSGSYNEQFF. CDR3 DNA: TGTGCCAGCAGTAAAACTAGCGGGAGCTACAATGAGCAGTTCTTC. The chain joins TRBV27 to TRBJ2-1, with 11 positions matching TRBD2. Looked up from germline, CDR1 is MNHEY and CDR2 is SMNVEV (reference sequence). The CDR3 extends over 15 amino acids. V gave up 5 bases and J gave up 3 bases; unmatched junction bases: 3.